These T cell receptor beta chains were read from a single sample in a study of CD8 T cells in Susac syndrome. MiXCR, run by TCRdb on the immunoSEQ multiplex PCR reads, gives a single entry per CDR3 protein. Among hundreds of thousands of distinct CDR3 sequences, around 95% were seen once, and the ten largest hold 0.06% to 0.08%. The sample consisted of CD4+ T cells from PBMCs. The origin of the receptors is a human donor with multiple sclerosis. Each CDR3 is given with its conserved first and last residue. The D gene is left open where the match is weak. Expanded clones are given a class, and other clones once, few, many or no size at all.

cdr3_nt: TGTGCCAGCTCGCCCGTTGGGACGGTGCTTGGCTACACCTTC
cdr3_aa: CASSPVGTVLGYTF
clone_size: .
j_call: TRBJ1-2
v_call: TRBV18
d_call: .

cdr3_nt: TGCGCCAGCAGCCAATGGGTCTCAGGATCGAACACCGGGGAGCTGTTTTTT
cdr3_aa: CASSQWVSGSNTGELFF
clone_size: .
j_call: TRBJ2-2
v_call: TRBV4-1
d_call: .

cdr3_nt: TGTGCCACTGAAAGAGCGGGAGGGGCCTACAATGAGCAGTTCTTC
cdr3_aa: CATERAGGAYNEQFF
clone_size: .
j_call: TRBJ2-1
v_call: TRBV6-1
d_call: TRBD2

cdr3_nt: TGTGCCAGTAGTATGGACGGGAGTACGGGCACCGGGGAGCTGTTTTTT
cdr3_aa: CASSMDGSTGTGELFF
clone_size: .
j_call: TRBJ2-2
v_call: TRBV19
d_call: .

cdr3_nt: TGTGCCAGCAGCCCCCAGGTCGGCAGTCCGACCGGGGAGCTGTTTTTT
cdr3_aa: CASSPQVGSPTGELFF
clone_size: .
j_call: TRBJ2-2
v_call: TRBV7-3
d_call: .

cdr3_nt: TGCAGTGCCACGCCGAACAGGGTTTTCCACAATGAGCAGTTCTTC
cdr3_aa: CSATPNRVFHNEQFF
clone_size: .
j_call: TRBJ2-1
v_call: TRBV20-1
d_call: .

cdr3_nt: TGCAGCGTTGAAGGGCAGGGCTGGGCTGAAGCTTTCTTT
cdr3_aa: CSVEGQGWAEAFF
clone_size: .
j_call: TRBJ1-1
v_call: TRBV29-1
d_call: .

cdr3_nt: TGTGCCAGCAGTTTAGACAGGACAGACACAGATACGCAGTATTTT
cdr3_aa: CASSLDRTDTDTQYF
clone_size: .
j_call: TRBJ2-3
v_call: TRBV12-3/TRBV12-4
d_call: .

cdr3_nt: TGTGCCAGCAGCAAGACAGGGGATGGCACTGAAGCTTTCTTT
cdr3_aa: CASSKTGDGTEAFF
clone_size: .
j_call: TRBJ1-1
v_call: TRBV7-9
d_call: TRBD1

cdr3_nt: TGCAGCGTTGATTCGGCAGGTGGTGGCACTGAAGCTTTCTTT
cdr3_aa: CSVDSAGGGTEAFF
clone_size: .
j_call: TRBJ1-1
v_call: TRBV29-1
d_call: .

cdr3_nt: TGCAGCGTCGGGACTAGCGGGATGGGCGGGGAGCTGTTTTTT
cdr3_aa: CSVGTSGMGGELFF
clone_size: .
j_call: TRBJ2-2
v_call: TRBV29-1
d_call: TRBD2

cdr3_nt: TGTGCCAGCACCGGGGCGGGGTCACCGCCCGATGAGCAGTTCTTC
cdr3_aa: CASTGAGSPPDEQFF
clone_size: .
j_call: TRBJ2-1
v_call: TRBV9
d_call: .

cdr3_nt: TGCGCCAGCAGTCATCGGAGCTCCTACAATGAGCAGTTCTTC
cdr3_aa: CASSHRSSYNEQFF
clone_size: once
j_call: TRBJ2-1
v_call: TRBV23-1
d_call: .

cdr3_nt: TGCAGTGCCGAAAGCGGGAGTGAGCAGTTCTTC
cdr3_aa: CSAESGSEQFF
clone_size: .
j_call: TRBJ2-1
v_call: TRBV20-1
d_call: TRBD2

cdr3_nt: TGCGCCAGCAGTCCCAACGGGCTCGGACAGGAGTATGGCTACACCTTC
cdr3_aa: CASSPNGLGQEYGYTF
clone_size: once
j_call: TRBJ1-2
v_call: TRBV23-1
d_call: TRBD1

cdr3_nt: TGTGCCAGCAGCTTAGAGATGCCACCGGCTTCACCCCTCCACTTT
cdr3_aa: CASSLEMPPASPLHF
clone_size: .
j_call: TRBJ1-6
v_call: TRBV11-2
d_call: .

cdr3_nt: TGTGCCAGCAGCGTAGAACTACCCTCCTACAATGAGCAGTTCTTC
cdr3_aa: CASSVELPSYNEQFF
clone_size: .
j_call: TRBJ2-1
v_call: TRBV9
d_call: .

cdr3_nt: TGTGCCTGGGACGCCCCGGGACGCCAAGGGGAGCTGTTTTTT
cdr3_aa: CAWDAPGRQGELFF
clone_size: .
j_call: TRBJ2-2
v_call: TRBV30
d_call: .

cdr3_nt: TGTGCCAGCAGTTACTCCGGACAGTCCTACGAGCAGTACTTC
cdr3_aa: CASSYSGQSYEQYF
clone_size: .
j_call: TRBJ2-7
v_call: TRBV6-6
d_call: .

cdr3_nt: TGCAGTGCTAGAGACGGGGTAGCCGGAGGAAACACCATATATTTT
cdr3_aa: CSARDGVAGGNTIYF
clone_size: .
j_call: TRBJ1-3
v_call: TRBV20-1
d_call: .

cdr3_nt: TGTGCCAGCAGTGAACAGGGGATAGGCACAGATACGCAGTATTTT
cdr3_aa: CASSEQGIGTDTQYF
clone_size: .
j_call: TRBJ2-3
v_call: TRBV6-4
d_call: TRBD1

cdr3_nt: TGTGCCATCACGAGGCTCTATGGCTACACCTTC
cdr3_aa: CAITRLYGYTF
clone_size: .
j_call: TRBJ1-2
v_call: TRBV2
d_call: .

cdr3_nt: TGTGCCAGCAGTCCAGGACAGGAATATCAGCCCCAGCATTTT
cdr3_aa: CASSPGQEYQPQHF
clone_size: .
j_call: TRBJ1-5
v_call: TRBV27
d_call: TRBD1

cdr3_nt: TGTGCCAGCAGCGCGACCACGGGACAGAAGGCTAGCGGGGGCCGAGAGACCCAGTACTTC
cdr3_aa: CASSATTGQKASGGRETQYF
clone_size: .
j_call: TRBJ2-5
v_call: TRBV9
d_call: TRBD2

cdr3_nt: TGTGCCAGCAGCTCGGACATGCGTGCCAATCAGCCCCAGCATTTT
cdr3_aa: CASSSDMRANQPQHF
clone_size: .
j_call: TRBJ1-5
v_call: TRBV7-9
d_call: .

cdr3_nt: TGCGCCAGCAGCCAAGGCCCCGGACTAGCGGCCTACGAGCAGTACTTC
cdr3_aa: CASSQGPGLAAYEQYF
clone_size: .
j_call: TRBJ2-7
v_call: TRBV4-1
d_call: TRBD2

cdr3_nt: TGTGCCACCAGTGATATAGGCAGGGGAGGGACCCAGTACTTC
cdr3_aa: CATSDIGRGGTQYF
clone_size: .
j_call: TRBJ2-5
v_call: TRBV24-1
d_call: .

cdr3_nt: TGCGCCAGCAGCCCTGAGCTAGCGGCTTCTAGAGAGCAGTACTTC
cdr3_aa: CASSPELAASREQYF
clone_size: .
j_call: TRBJ2-7
v_call: TRBV5-1
d_call: TRBD2

cdr3_nt: TGTGCCAGCAGCTTAGATTTCGGGCCGCCATACTTC
cdr3_aa: CASSLDFGPPYF
clone_size: .
j_call: TRBJ2-5
v_call: TRBV11-2
d_call: .

cdr3_nt: TGTGCCAGCAGTTCCCCAGCGGGAGCCAAAAACATTCAGTACTTC
cdr3_aa: CASSSPAGAKNIQYF
clone_size: .
j_call: TRBJ2-4
v_call: TRBV27
d_call: .

cdr3_nt: TGCAGTGCCCAGCGGGAAGGGTACCAAGAGACCCAGTACTTC
cdr3_aa: CSAQREGYQETQYF
clone_size: .
j_call: TRBJ2-5
v_call: TRBV20-1
d_call: TRBD2

cdr3_nt: TGCAGTGCTAGAGAAGCCAGCTCCTACAATGAGCAGTTCTTC
cdr3_aa: CSAREASSYNEQFF
clone_size: .
j_call: TRBJ2-1
v_call: TRBV20-1
d_call: .

cdr3_nt: TGTGCCAGCTCACAGAGGGGGGACAGAAACATTCAGTACTTC
cdr3_aa: CASSQRGDRNIQYF
clone_size: .
j_call: TRBJ2-4
v_call: TRBV18
d_call: .

cdr3_nt: TGTGCCAGCAGCGTAGCGGGGGGGGACAACTATGGCTACACCTTC
cdr3_aa: CASSVAGGDNYGYTF
clone_size: .
j_call: TRBJ1-2
v_call: TRBV9
d_call: .

cdr3_nt: TGTGCCAGCAGCTTAGTGGGGGGATTCAATCAGCCCCAGCATTTT
cdr3_aa: CASSLVGGFNQPQHF
clone_size: .
j_call: TRBJ1-5
v_call: TRBV7-2
d_call: .

cdr3_nt: TGTGCCTGGAGTGTGCGAGGGCCCCAGCATTTT
cdr3_aa: CAWSVRGPQHF
clone_size: .
j_call: TRBJ1-5
v_call: TRBV30
d_call: .

cdr3_nt: TGCGCCAGCAGCTCCGGACTCTACACCGGGGAGCTGTTTTTT
cdr3_aa: CASSSGLYTGELFF
clone_size: .
j_call: TRBJ2-2
v_call: TRBV5-1
d_call: .

cdr3_nt: TGCGCCAGCAGCTTGGGCGGGGGCGCTGGCAATCAGCCCCAGCATTTT
cdr3_aa: CASSLGGGAGNQPQHF
clone_size: .
j_call: TRBJ1-5
v_call: TRBV5-1
d_call: .

cdr3_nt: TGTGCCAGCAGCCAGTCCCTCGGGGAAAGACACTCATATGGCTACACCTTC
cdr3_aa: CASSQSLGERHSYGYTF
clone_size: once
j_call: TRBJ1-2
v_call: TRBV4-2
d_call: .

cdr3_nt: TGTGCCAGCAGTTTAGATTGGCACTACGAGCAGTACTTC
cdr3_aa: CASSLDWHYEQYF
clone_size: .
j_call: TRBJ2-7
v_call: TRBV12-3/TRBV12-4
d_call: .

cdr3_nt: TGTGCCAGCAGTATCCAGGGGCCGGATACGCAGTATTTT
cdr3_aa: CASSIQGPDTQYF
clone_size: once
j_call: TRBJ2-3
v_call: TRBV28
d_call: .

cdr3_nt: TGTGCTAGTGGTGGGAACGGTGATACGCAGTATTTT
cdr3_aa: CASGGNGDTQYF
clone_size: .
j_call: TRBJ2-3
v_call: TRBV12-5
d_call: .

cdr3_nt: TGCGCCAGCGGATACCGTGGGGGCCCGAACACCGGGGAGCTGTTTTTT
cdr3_aa: CASGYRGGPNTGELFF
clone_size: .
j_call: TRBJ2-2
v_call: TRBV4-1
d_call: .

cdr3_nt: TGTGCCAGCAGTCCGATGGGTGGGGTTCCGAACACCGGGGAGCTGTTTTTT
cdr3_aa: CASSPMGGVPNTGELFF
clone_size: .
j_call: TRBJ2-2
v_call: TRBV6-1
d_call: .

cdr3_nt: TGTGCCAGCAGCTCCACTAGCGGGGGGGCGGGGAAGACCCAGTACTTC
cdr3_aa: CASSSTSGGAGKTQYF
clone_size: .
j_call: TRBJ2-5
v_call: TRBV11-2
d_call: TRBD2

cdr3_nt: TGCGCCAGCAGCGGCGGAAGCTCCTACGAGCAGTACTTC
cdr3_aa: CASSGGSSYEQYF
clone_size: .
j_call: TRBJ2-7
v_call: TRBV5-1
d_call: .